The T cell receptor (beta chain) described here comes from a study of shared clonotypes between healthy human individuals. On this clone: The sample carries other DNA sequences with the same CDR3.

Germline loops: CDR1 SGHRS, CDR2 YFSETQ. V was shortened by 0 bases and J by 7 bases, with 14 bases between the two germline ends. The CDR3 contains 14 residues. Only in-frame clones appear in the TCRdb table, and some are missing; sequencing was by immunoSEQ multiplex PCR. The table records 640,000 or so clones, around 72% of them present only once. The sequence came from a woman aged 25 to 39 in good health. The rearrangement links TRBV5-1 to TRBJ2-7; the D gene is possibly TRBD1 (5 bases). Sequences were obtained from memory CD4+ T cells sorted from blood. As to subset: CD45RA-negative fraction. The CDR3, as DNA: TGCGCCAGCAGCTTGGAGGGGCAGGGAAGGGAGCAGTACTTC. Protein product: CASSLEGQGREQYF.